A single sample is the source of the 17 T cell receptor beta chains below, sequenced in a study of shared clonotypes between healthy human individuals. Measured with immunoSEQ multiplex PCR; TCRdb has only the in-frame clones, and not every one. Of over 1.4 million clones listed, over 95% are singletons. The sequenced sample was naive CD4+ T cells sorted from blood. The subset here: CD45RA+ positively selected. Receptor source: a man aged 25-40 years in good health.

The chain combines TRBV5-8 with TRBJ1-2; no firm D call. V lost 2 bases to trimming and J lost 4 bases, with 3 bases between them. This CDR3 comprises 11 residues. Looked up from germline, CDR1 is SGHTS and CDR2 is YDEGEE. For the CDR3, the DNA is TGTGCCAGCAGCTTCTTCTATGGCTACACCTTC. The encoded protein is CASSFFYGYTF.

The CDR3: CASSPYQGQGIPYGYTF. The CDR3 DNA follows: TGTGCCAGCTCACCCTACCAGGGGCAGGGGATCCCCTATGGCTACACCTTC. This chain links TRBV18 with TRBJ1-2; weak D call: TRBD1 (6 bases). This CDR3 spans 17 amino acids. Germline V gene data show CDR1 as KGHSH and CDR2 as LQKENI. V was shortened by 3 bases and J by 4 bases, with 21 bases between the two germline ends.

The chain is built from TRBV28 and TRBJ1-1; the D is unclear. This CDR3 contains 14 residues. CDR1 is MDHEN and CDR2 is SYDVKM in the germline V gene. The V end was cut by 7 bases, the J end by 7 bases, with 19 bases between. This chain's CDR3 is CASTLGPSGIEAFF. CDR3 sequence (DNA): TGTGCCAGCACCCTCGGGCCATCCGGAATTGAAGCTTTCTTT.

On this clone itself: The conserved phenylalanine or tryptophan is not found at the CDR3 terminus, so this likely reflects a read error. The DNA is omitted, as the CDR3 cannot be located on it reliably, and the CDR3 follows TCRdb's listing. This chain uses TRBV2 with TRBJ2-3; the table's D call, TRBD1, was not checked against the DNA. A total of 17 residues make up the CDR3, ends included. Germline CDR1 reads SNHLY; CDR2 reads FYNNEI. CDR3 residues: CASSSTPGQGSPRVGLI.

DNA of the CDR3: TGTGCCAGCAGCCCCGGGGTACCCCGGATCGCCTACGAGCAGTACTTC. Its translation: CASSPGVPRIAYEQYF. V is TRBV11-2 and J is TRBJ2-7, with D possibly matching TRBD2 (5 bases). The V and J ends lost 5 bases and 2 bases respectively, with 19 bases between them. Germline V CDR1 and CDR2: SGHAT, FQNNGV. The CDR3 sequence is 16 residues long.

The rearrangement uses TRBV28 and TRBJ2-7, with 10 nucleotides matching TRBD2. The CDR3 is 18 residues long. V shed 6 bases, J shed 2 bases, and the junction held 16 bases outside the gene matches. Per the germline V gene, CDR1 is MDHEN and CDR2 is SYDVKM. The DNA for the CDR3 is TGTGCCAGCAGCTTGGGAGCGGGAGGGCCTGTATTTCCCTACGAGCAGTACTTC. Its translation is CASSLGAGGPVFPYEQYF. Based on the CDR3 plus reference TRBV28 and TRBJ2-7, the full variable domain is DVKVTQSSRYLVKRTGEKVFLECVQDMDHENMFWYRQDPGLGLRLIYFSYDVKMKEKGDIPEGYSVSREKKERFSLILESASTNQTSMYLCASSLGAGGPVFPYEQYFGPGTRLTVT.

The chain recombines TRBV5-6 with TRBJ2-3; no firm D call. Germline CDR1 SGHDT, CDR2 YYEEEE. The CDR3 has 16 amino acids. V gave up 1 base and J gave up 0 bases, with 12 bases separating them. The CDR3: CASSLFLSTSTDTQYF. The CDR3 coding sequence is TGTGCCAGCAGCTTGTTTTTAAGCACTAGCACAGATACGCAGTATTTT.

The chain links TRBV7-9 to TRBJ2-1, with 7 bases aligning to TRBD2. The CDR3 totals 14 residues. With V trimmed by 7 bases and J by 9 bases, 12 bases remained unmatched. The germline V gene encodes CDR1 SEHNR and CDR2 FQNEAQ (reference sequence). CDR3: CASTPLGGQVEQFF. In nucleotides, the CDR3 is TGTGCCAGCACCCCCCTGGGAGGGCAGGTTGAGCAGTTCTTC.

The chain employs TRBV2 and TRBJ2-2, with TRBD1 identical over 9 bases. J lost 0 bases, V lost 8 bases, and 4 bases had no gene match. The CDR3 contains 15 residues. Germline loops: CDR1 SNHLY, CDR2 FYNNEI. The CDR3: CASWGTGSNTGELFF. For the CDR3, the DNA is TGTGCCAGCTGGGGGACAGGGTCGAACACCGGGGAGCTGTTTTTT.

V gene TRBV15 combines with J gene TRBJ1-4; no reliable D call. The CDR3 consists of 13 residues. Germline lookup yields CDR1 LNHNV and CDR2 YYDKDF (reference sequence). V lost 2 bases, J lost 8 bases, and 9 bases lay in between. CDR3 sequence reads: CATSRQLGEKLFF. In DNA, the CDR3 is TGTGCCACCAGCAGACAATTAGGGGAAAAACTGTTTTTT.

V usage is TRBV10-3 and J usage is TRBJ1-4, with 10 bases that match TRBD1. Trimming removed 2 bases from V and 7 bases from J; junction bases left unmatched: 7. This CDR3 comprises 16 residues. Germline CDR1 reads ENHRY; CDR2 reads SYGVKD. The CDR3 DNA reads TGTGCCATCAGTGAGCCCTCCGGGACAGGGGTTGAAAAACTGTTTTTT. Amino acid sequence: CAISEPSGTGVEKLFF.

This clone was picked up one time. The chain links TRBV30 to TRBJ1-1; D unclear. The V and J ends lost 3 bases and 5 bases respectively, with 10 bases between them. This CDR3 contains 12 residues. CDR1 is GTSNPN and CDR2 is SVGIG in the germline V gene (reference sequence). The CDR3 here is CAWRGWRTEAFF. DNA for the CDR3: TGTGCCTGGAGGGGGTGGCGGACTGAAGCTTTCTTT.

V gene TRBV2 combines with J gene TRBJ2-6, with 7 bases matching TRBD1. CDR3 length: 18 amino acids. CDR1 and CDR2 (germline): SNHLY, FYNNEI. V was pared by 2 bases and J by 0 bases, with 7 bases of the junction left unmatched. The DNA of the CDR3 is TGTGCCAGCAGTGAAACCACAGGGGCGCACTCTGGGGCCAACGTCCTGACTTTC. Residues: CASSETTGAHSGANVLTF. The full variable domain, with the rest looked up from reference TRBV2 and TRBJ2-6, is EPEVTQTPSHQVTQMGQEVILRCVPISNHLYFYWYRQILGQKVEFLVSFYNNEISEKSEIFDDQFSVERPDGSNFTLKIRSTKLEDSAMYFCASSETTGAHSGANVLTFGAGSRLTVL.

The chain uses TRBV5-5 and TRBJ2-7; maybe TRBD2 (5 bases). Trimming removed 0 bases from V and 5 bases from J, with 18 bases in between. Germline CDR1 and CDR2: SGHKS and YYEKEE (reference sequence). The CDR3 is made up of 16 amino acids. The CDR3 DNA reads TGTGCCAGCAGCTTGGACTGGGGAGCTTCGACCGACGAGCAGTACTTC. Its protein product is CASSLDWGASTDEQYF.

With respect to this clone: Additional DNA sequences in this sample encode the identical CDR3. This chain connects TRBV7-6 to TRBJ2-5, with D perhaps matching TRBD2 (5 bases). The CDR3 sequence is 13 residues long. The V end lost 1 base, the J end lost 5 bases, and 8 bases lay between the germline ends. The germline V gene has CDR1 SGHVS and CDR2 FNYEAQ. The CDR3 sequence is CASSLGLRETQYF. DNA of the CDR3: TGTGCCAGCAGCTTAGGACTACGGGAGACCCAGTACTTC.

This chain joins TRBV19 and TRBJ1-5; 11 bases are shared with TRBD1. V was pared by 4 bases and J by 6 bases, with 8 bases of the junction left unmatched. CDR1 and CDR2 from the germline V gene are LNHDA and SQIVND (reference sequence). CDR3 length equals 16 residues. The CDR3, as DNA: TGTGCCAGTAGTACCAACGAGGGGACAGGGGGTCAGCCCCAGCATTTT. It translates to CASSTNEGTGGQPQHF. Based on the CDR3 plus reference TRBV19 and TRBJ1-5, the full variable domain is DGGITQSPKYLFRKEGQNVTLSCEQNLNHDAMYWYRQDPGQGLRLIYYSQIVNDFQKGDIAEGYSVSREKKESFPLTVTSAQKNPTAFYLCASSTNEGTGGQPQHFGDGTRLSIL.

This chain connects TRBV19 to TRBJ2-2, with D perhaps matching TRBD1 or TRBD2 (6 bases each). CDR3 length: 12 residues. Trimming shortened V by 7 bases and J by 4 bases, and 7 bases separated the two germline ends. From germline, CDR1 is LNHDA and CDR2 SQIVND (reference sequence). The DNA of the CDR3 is TGTGCCAGTAAGGGGGGCACCGGGGAGCTGTTTTTT. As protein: CASKGGTGELFF. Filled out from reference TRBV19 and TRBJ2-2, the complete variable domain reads DGGITQSPKYLFRKEGQNVTLSCEQNLNHDAMYWYRQDPGQGLRLIYYSQIVNDFQKGDIAEGYSVSREKKESFPLTVTSAQKNPTAFYLCASKGGTGELFFGEGSRLTVL.